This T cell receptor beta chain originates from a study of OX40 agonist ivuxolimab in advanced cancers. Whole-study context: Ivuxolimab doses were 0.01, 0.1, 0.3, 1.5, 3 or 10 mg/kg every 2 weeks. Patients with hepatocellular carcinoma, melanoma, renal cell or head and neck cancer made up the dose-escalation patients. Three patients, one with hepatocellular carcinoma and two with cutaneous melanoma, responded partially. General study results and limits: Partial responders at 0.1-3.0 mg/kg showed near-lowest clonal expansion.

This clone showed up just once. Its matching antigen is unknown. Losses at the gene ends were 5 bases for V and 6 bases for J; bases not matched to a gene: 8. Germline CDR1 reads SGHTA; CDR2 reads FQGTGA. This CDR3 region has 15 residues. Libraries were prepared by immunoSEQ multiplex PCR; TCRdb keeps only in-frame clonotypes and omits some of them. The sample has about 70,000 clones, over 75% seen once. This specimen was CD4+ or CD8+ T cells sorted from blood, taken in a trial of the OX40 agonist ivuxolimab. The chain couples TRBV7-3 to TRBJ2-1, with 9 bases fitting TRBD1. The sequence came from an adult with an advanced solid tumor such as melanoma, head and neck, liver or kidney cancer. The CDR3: CASSETGTGFNEQFF. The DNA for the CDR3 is TGTGCCAGCAGCGAAACCGGGACAGGGTTCAATGAGCAGTTCTTC.